These 11 T cell receptor beta chains share one sample of origin, sequenced in a study of blood T cells in healthy people across ages. The use of a sample-barcoded 5' primer and a J-beta primer mix characterized a second PCR of about 6 to 11 cycles. A single record per CDR3 protein comes from TCRdb applying MiXCR to the 5' RACE reads. The sample lists 900,000 to 950,000 distinct CDR3 sequences; 25% to 35% were seen once. These records were also assigned to another study, of T cells of mothers and their children.

Sample: blood. The source of these receptors is a woman aged 40 to 50 in good health.

This clonotype appeared a few times. This sequence joins TRBV7-2 and TRBJ2-5; D perhaps matches TRBD2 (6 bases). V was clipped by 5 bases and J by 1 base, with 11 bases between them. CDR3 length equals 14 residues. In germline, CDR1 is SGHTA, CDR2 FQGNSA. The CDR3 protein is CASSHGTFQETQYF. CDR3 nucleotides: TGTGCCAGCAGCCACGGGACTTTCCAAGAGACCCAGTACTTC.

This clonotype showed up many times. This rearrangement joins TRBV10-3 to TRBJ2-7; TRBD1 aligns across 10 bases. The CDR3 has 17 residues. Germline V lookup: CDR1 ENHRY, CDR2 SYGVKD. Germline trimming cut 5 bases from V and 5 bases from J; bases unmatched to any gene: 15. The CDR3 region has the DNA TGTGCCATCAGTACATCCCCCGGGACAGGGGATTCCAACGAGCAGTACTTC. Translation gives CAISTSPGTGDSNEQYF.

This clonotype was observed many times. The chain recombines TRBV7-2 with TRBJ2-1; TRBD2 agrees at 7 bases. The CDR3 sequence is 16 residues long. J gave up 7 bases and V 6 bases, and 15 bases lay outside the gene matches. Per the germline V gene, CDR1 is SGHTA and CDR2 is FQGNSA. The DNA of the CDR3 is TGTGCCAGCAGAGGGATGAGCGGGGCGAGTGTGAATGAGCAGTTCTTC. It encodes CASRGMSGASVNEQFF. Supplemented by reference TRBV7-2 and TRBJ2-1, the full variable domain reads GAGVSQSPSNKVTEKGKDVELRCDPISGHTALYWYRQSLGQGLEFLIYFQGNSAPDKSGLPSDRFSAERTGGSVSTLTIQRTQQEDSAVYLCASRGMSGASVNEQFFGPGTRLTVL.

This clonotype was detected a few times. The chain uses TRBV27 and TRBJ2-7, with 8 bases identical to TRBD1. In germline, CDR1 is MNHEY, CDR2 SMNVEV (reference sequence). The CDR3 has 15 amino acids. The V segment lost 5 bases and the J segment 3 bases; nucleotides outside the gene matches: 9. CDR3 protein: CASSIGQGEVYEQYF. In DNA, the CDR3 is TGTGCCAGCAGTATAGGACAGGGTGAGGTCTACGAGCAGTACTTC.

The table lists this clonotype with a few counts. It may be a read error: a sequence one base away is much more abundant. The chain joins TRBV7-2 to TRBJ2-7; D might be TRBD1 (6 bases). Deletions cut 7 bases from V and 0 bases from J, with 16 bases between. Germline loops: CDR1 SGHTA, CDR2 FQGNSA. This CDR3 spans 15 amino acids. The DNA for the CDR3 is TGTGCCAGCACCCCGGACAGCTCGTCCTCCTACGAGCAGTACTTC. It is translated as CASTPDSSSSYEQYF.

V and J are TRBV14 and TRBJ2-7; the D gene is possibly TRBD1 (5 bases). Germline CDR1 reads SGHDN; CDR2 reads FVKESK. This CDR3 is built from 12 residues. V was trimmed by 1 base and J by 12 bases, leaving 13 bases between them. The CDR3 region has the DNA TGTGCCAGCAGCCAAGGGGGCCTCGGGCTGTACTTC. Its translation: CASSQGGLGLYF.

This clonotype has a handful of counts. The chain employs TRBV20-1 and TRBJ1-5; D might be TRBD1 (5 bases). With 0 bases removed from V and 6 bases from J, the gap between germline ends came to 15 bases. CDR3 length: 15 amino acids. The germline gives CDR1 DFQATT, CDR2 SNEGSKA (reference sequence). The chain's CDR3 is CSARDSRGRGQPQHF. DNA of the CDR3: TGCAGTGCTAGAGATTCCCGGGGAAGGGGTCAGCCCCAGCATTTT.

This chain connects TRBV5-1 to TRBJ2-2; D ambiguous. Germline CDR1 reads SGHRS; CDR2 reads YFSETQ. Trimming stripped 5 bases from V and 5 bases from J, with 13 bases between. The CDR3 contains 14 residues. The CDR3 sequence: CASSSGLYTGELFF. The CDR3 region has the DNA TGCGCCAGCAGTTCCGGGTTATATACCGGGGAGCTGTTTTTT.

With respect to this clonotype: A read error is possible here, since a much larger clone lies one base away. The rearrangement uses TRBV20-1 and TRBJ2-3, with D unclear. CDR1 and CDR2 (germline): DFQATT, SNEGSKA (reference sequence). V was cut by 6 bases and J by 2 bases, with 21 bases left in between. CDR3 length: 16 residues. This CDR3 is CSARTLQQPSTDTQYF. The CDR3 DNA reads TGCAGTGCAAGGACCCTCCAGCAGCCTTCCACAGATACGCAGTATTTT.

This clonotype was observed at least ten times. The chain joins TRBV7-9 to TRBJ1-2; D is ambiguous. V dropped 0 bases and J dropped 5 bases, with 10 bases sitting between them. CDR3 length: 14 residues. Germline CDR1 and CDR2: SEHNR and FQNEAQ (reference sequence). The CDR3 coding sequence is TGTGCCAGCAGCTTAGCCCTGAGTGGGTATGGCTACACCTTC. Protein product: CASSLALSGYGYTF.

This clonotype was seen many times. The CDR3 spells CASSLLGGPNYEQYF. The DNA for the CDR3 is TGTGCCAGCAGCTTACTCGGGGGCCCTAACTACGAGCAGTACTTC. V is TRBV7-9 and J is TRBJ2-7; D possibly uses TRBD1 or TRBD2 (6 bases each). V was clipped by 2 bases and J by 3 bases, with 14 bases between them. Germline lookup yields CDR1 SEHNR and CDR2 FQNEAQ (reference sequence). The CDR3 spans 15 residues.